The TCR beta chain described here comes from a study of control samples from healthy donors and cancer patients. This CDR3 region has 15 residues. Germline V CDR1 and CDR2: SGHRS, YFSETQ. The V gene lost 2 bases and the J gene lost 12 bases, with 21 bases spanning the gap. Clones were read by immunoSEQ multiplex PCR, and TCRdb kept only the in-frame ones, dropping some. There are roughly 180,000 clones in the sample; roughly 95% occur only once, and about 4% lies in the top ten. Sequenced: blood. The rearrangement joins TRBV5-1 to TRBJ2-1; D possibly matches TRBD1 or TRBD2 (5 bases each). This TCR derives from a woman in her fifties or sixties in good health. The CDR3 sequence is CASSLVVGETAGQFF. In nucleotides, the CDR3 is TGCGCCAGCAGCTTAGTAGTGGGGGAAACCGCTGGGCAGTTCTTC.